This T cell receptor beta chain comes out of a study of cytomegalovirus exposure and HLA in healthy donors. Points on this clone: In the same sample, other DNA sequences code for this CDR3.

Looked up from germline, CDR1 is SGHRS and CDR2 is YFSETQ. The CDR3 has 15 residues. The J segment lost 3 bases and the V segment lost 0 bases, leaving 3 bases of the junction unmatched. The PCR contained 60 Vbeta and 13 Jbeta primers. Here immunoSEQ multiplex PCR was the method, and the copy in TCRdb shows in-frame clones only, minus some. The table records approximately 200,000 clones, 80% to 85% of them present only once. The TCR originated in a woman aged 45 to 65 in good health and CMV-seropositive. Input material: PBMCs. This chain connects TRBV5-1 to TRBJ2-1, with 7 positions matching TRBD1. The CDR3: CASSLVSGGYNEQFF. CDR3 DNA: TGCGCCAGCAGCTTGGTTTCAGGGGGCTACAATGAGCAGTTCTTC.